This T cell receptor beta chain was profiled in a study of beta chain features in type 1 diabetes. Broader study findings: Patients' naive, central memory and regulatory TCRB repertoires appeared more alike than those of healthy donors.

CDR1 is SGHNT and CDR2 is YYREEE in the germline V gene (reference sequence). CDR3 length equals 15 residues. After removal of 0 bases from V and 3 bases from J, the junction contained 2 bases not matched to a gene. Remarks on this clone: The antigen is not known.

Sequencing targeted expressed TCRB transcripts, as all isolated RNA had been reverse transcribed. Clones were read by immunoSEQ multiplex PCR, and TCRdb kept only the in-frame ones, dropping some. The repertoire consists of 620,000 or so clones, with roughly a sixth occurring once and the leading ten covering about 0.097%. The sample consisted of naive CD4+ T cells from blood. This TCR was recovered from a man aged 18 to 35 in good health. The chain is built from TRBV5-4 and TRBJ2-3; 9 bases agree with TRBD2. This CDR3 is CASSLDTSGTDTQYF. The CDR3, as DNA: TGTGCCAGCAGCTTGGATACTAGCGGGACAGATACGCAGTATTTT.